This T cell receptor beta chain was sequenced in a study of T cells in Graves' hyperthyroidism and ophthalmopathy. Overall study results and limits: Separating ophthalmopathy from stable hyperthyroidism was achieved by a 13 V-J model. Most expanded thyroid clonotypes above 0.001 recurred in blood.

Trimming cost V 6 bases and J 2 bases; bases outside gene matches: 7. Germline assignment: CDR1 LNHDA and CDR2 SQIVND (reference sequence). The CDR3 is 18 amino acids. Researchers amplified the TCR beta CDR3 regions from RNA transcripts. First-round RT-PCR targeting the TCR CDR3 was performed with the HTBI primer set. MiXCR, applied by TCRdb to the multiplex PCR reads, yields one record per CDR3 protein. The sample shows more than 500,000 distinct CDR3 sequences, 40% to 50% of them seen only once. Thyroid ultrasound and orbital computed tomography, with clinical symptoms and serum thyroxine and TRAb, informed diagnoses. With regard to this clonotype: What it recognizes is unknown.

This TCR was recovered from an adult woman with Graves' disease, either hyperthyroidism or ophthalmopathy (not recorded which). The sample comprised peripheral blood or thyroid tissue (not recorded which). This chain links TRBV19 with TRBJ2-6, with 13 bases that match TRBD2. The CDR3 region has the DNA TGTGCCAGTAGGGCAGGAGGACTAGCGGGAGCTGGGGCCAACGTCCTGACTTTC. As protein: CASRAGGLAGAGANVLTF.